Below are 11 T cell receptor beta chains sequenced from a single sample in a study of CD8+ T cells in alopecia areata. Extraction and reverse transcription of RNA yielded cDNA as the sequencing template. Using immunoSEQ multiplex PCR, the repertoire was profiled, and TCRdb retains in-frame clones only, with some absent. The data contain over 200,000 clones, approximately 52% of them seen just once; the ten biggest clones take up approximately 0.45%. The sequences come from CD4+ T cells sorted from blood, collected at week 0. The origin of the receptors is a human donor with alopecia areata.

This clone was detected once. The chain is built from TRBV25-1 and TRBJ1-5; tentatively, D is TRBD1 (6 bases). The CDR3 consists of 15 residues. The V end lost 2 bases, the J end lost 1 base, and 9 bases lay between the germline ends. Germline values: CDR1 MGHDK, CDR2 SYGVNS. As DNA, the CDR3 is TGTGCCAGCAGTGAAGGGGGGGGCAGCAATCAGCCCCAGCATTTT. This sequence encodes CASSEGGGSNQPQHF.

J is TRBJ1-4 and V is TRBV29-1, with D possibly matching TRBD1 (6 bases). V was trimmed by 5 bases and J by 8 bases, leaving 15 bases between them. Germline CDR1 reads SQVTM; CDR2 reads ANQGSEA. The CDR3 contains 13 residues. The CDR3 region is CSVQGRLIEKLFF. The CDR3 DNA reads as TGCAGCGTTCAGGGGAGGCTTATAGAAAAACTGTTTTTT.

The chain carries TRBV14 and TRBJ2-5, with D unclear. CDR1 SGHDN and CDR2 FVKESK come from the germline V gene. This CDR3 has 14 amino acids. V lost 1 base, J lost 5 bases, and 11 bases lay in between. CDR3 nucleotides: TGTGCCAGCAGCCAAGTCGGTAGCACGGAGACCCAGTACTTC. This codes for CASSQVGSTETQYF.

This chain uses TRBV7-9 with TRBJ1-5; weak D call: TRBD1 (5 bases). Trimming took 5 bases from V and 0 from J, leaving 11 bases between them. The CDR3 totals 15 residues. CDR1 is SEHNR and CDR2 is FQNEAQ in the germline V gene (reference sequence). CDR3 sequence (DNA): TGTGCCAGCAGCCGGGACGGATATAGCAATCAGCCCCAGCATTTT. This translates into CASSRDGYSNQPQHF.

The V and J genes are TRBV10-3 and TRBJ1-2, with TRBD1 matching 8 bases. CDR1 and CDR2 (germline): ENHRY, SYGVKD. This CDR3 is 11 amino acids long. Trimming took 10 bases from V and 6 from J; bases not matched to a gene: 4. CDR3: CATTTGDGYTF. The CDR3 DNA sequence: TGTGCCACCACGACAGGGGATGGCTACACCTTC.

The CDR3 protein is CASSSTGDTEAFF. The CDR3 nucleotides are TGCGCCAGCAGCAGTACGGGGGATACTGAAGCTTTCTTT. The chain uses TRBV5-1 and TRBJ1-1; perhaps TRBD1 as D (5 bases). Trimming removed 4 bases at V and 5 bases at J, with 12 bases between. This CDR3 is 13 amino acids long. Germline values: CDR1 SGHRS, CDR2 YFSETQ. The full variable domain, its missing parts supplied by reference TRBV5-1 and TRBJ1-1, is KAGVTQTPRYLIKTRGQQVTLSCSPISGHRSVSWYQQTPGQGLQFLFEYFSETQRNKGNFPGRFSGRQFSNSRSEMNVSTLELGDSALYLCASSSTGDTEAFFGQGTRLTVV.

This chain uses TRBV4-1 with TRBJ2-3; 11 bases match TRBD2. Germline V lookup: CDR1 MGHRA, CDR2 YSYEKL. V dropped 6 bases and J dropped 1; count of bases not matched to a gene: 6. The CDR3 extends over 16 amino acids. CDR3 nucleotide sequence: TGCGCCAGCAGATTTAGCGGGAGGGCCGGCACAGATACGCAGTATTTT. It codes for CASRFSGRAGTDTQYF.

The rearrangement uses TRBV6-6 and TRBJ1-4; 11 bases match TRBD1. This CDR3 is 16 amino acids long. V lost 4 bases to trimming and J lost 0 bases; unmatched junction nucleotides: 1. Germline V lookup: CDR1 MNHNY, CDR2 SVGAGI (reference sequence). The DNA for the CDR3 is TGTGCCAGCAGTTGGACAGGGGGCTCAACTAATGAAAAACTGTTTTTT. Protein: CASSWTGGSTNEKLFF.

The V call is TRBV7-3, the J call TRBJ2-7; D perhaps matches TRBD2 (5 bases). Germline loops: CDR1 SGHTA, CDR2 FQGTGA. The CDR3 length is 16 residues. Trimming stripped 1 base from V and 7 bases from J, with 20 bases between. Here the CDR3 DNA reads TGTGCCAGCAGCTTAAATCCCCGGGGAAACCTCCGGGAGCAGTACTTC. Encoded protein: CASSLNPRGNLREQYF. The whole variable domain, remainder taken from reference TRBV7-3 and TRBJ2-7, is GAGVSQTPSNKVTEKGKYVELRCDPISGHTALYWYRQSLGQGPEFLIYFQGTGAADDSGLPNDRFFAVRPEGSVSTLKIQRTERGDSAVYLCASSLNPRGNLREQYFGPGTRLTVT.

V and J are TRBV29-1 and TRBJ2-7, with 9 bases lining up with TRBD1. The V gene's germline CDR1 is SQVTM and CDR2 ANQGSEA. V lost 6 bases to trimming and J lost 5 bases; unmatched junction nucleotides: 2. This CDR3 region has 11 residues. CDR3 in DNA: TGCAGCGTGGGACAGGGAAACGAGCAGTACTTC. This gives the protein CSVGQGNEQYF.

V usage is TRBV7-6 and J usage is TRBJ2-2; perhaps TRBD1 as D (5 bases). Germline-derived CDR1 and CDR2 are SGHVS and FNYEAQ. V was trimmed by 2 bases and J by 7 bases, leaving 11 bases between them. The CDR3 contains 14 residues. CDR3 protein: CASSLQGNGGELFF. The CDR3 DNA sequence: TGTGCCAGCAGCTTACAGGGTAATGGCGGGGAGCTGTTTTTT.